The entry that follows covers one T cell receptor beta chain sequence. As yet, its antigen is unknown. V was cut by 0 bases and J by 9 bases, with 15 bases left in between. This CDR3 contains 14 residues. The germline CDR1 and CDR2 sequences are SGDLS and YYNGEE. The data were obtained in a study of immune evolution from preneoplasia to lung adenocarcinoma. Findings and caveats of the study: Top clone frequencies peaked in normal lung, apparently declining through invasive adenocarcinoma. Compared with EGFR-mutant or double wild-type lesions, KRAS-mutant nodules were more clonal.

Assay: immunoSEQ multiplex PCR; the TCRdb copy retains only in-frame clones and omits some. The sample has 6,500 to 9,500 clones, roughly 84% seen once; the top ten hold approximately 2.7%. Premalignant or tumor cells were enriched by macro-dissection after pathologic assessment. This TCR was recovered from an older person with lung adenocarcinoma. Sequenced: FFPE minimally invasive lung adenocarcinoma tissue. The V gene is TRBV9, the J gene TRBJ1-1; D is unresolved. The chain's CDR3 is CASSVGPELSKAFF. CDR3 bases: TGTGCCAGCAGCGTAGGACCAGAACTTTCTAAAGCTTTCTTT.